Shown below are 15 T cell receptor beta chains from a single sample sequenced in a study of CD4 T cells in relation to SARS-CoV-2 and coronaviruses. The antigens of these receptors remain unknown. Using immunoSEQ multiplex PCR, the repertoire was profiled, and TCRdb retains in-frame clones only, with some absent. The sample yields 35,000 or so clones, about four fifths seen once. The sample taken for sequencing was naive CD4+ T cells from PBMCs, cultured in vitro. As to subset: naive CD4+ T cells isolated by negative enrichment. These receptors came from an adult with COVID-19.

This clone appeared a few times. J is TRBJ1-6 and V is TRBV5-4; D might be TRBD1 (6 bases). Trimming removed 5 bases from V and 7 bases from J, with 19 bases in between. CDR3 size: 16 residues. The germline V gene has CDR1 SGHNT and CDR2 YYREEE (reference sequence). The CDR3 coding sequence is TGTGCCAGCAGGGAGGTAGAACAGGGTAGGAATTCACCCCTCCACTTT. Protein: CASREVEQGRNSPLHF.

This sequence joins TRBV5-4 and TRBJ1-2, with D possibly matching TRBD1 (5 bases). This CDR3 spans 14 amino acids. Germline V gene lookup returns CDR1 SGHNT and CDR2 YYREEE (reference sequence). Trimming shortened V by 1 base and J by 4 bases, and 11 bases separated the two germline ends. Written as DNA, the CDR3 is TGTGCCAGCAGCTTGCCGGGGACGCTCTATGGCTACACCTTC. Translated, it gives CASSLPGTLYGYTF.

This clone showed up just a few times. CDR3 region: CASSQQPATNEKLFF. In nucleotides, the CDR3 is TGCGCCAGCAGCCAACAGCCCGCAACTAATGAAAAACTGTTTTTT. This chain uses TRBV4-1 with TRBJ1-4; D is unresolved. The germline V gene has CDR1 MGHRA and CDR2 YSYEKL. Trimming pared 2 bases from V and 0 bases from J, leaving 7 bases between. CDR3 size: 15 residues.

This chain joins TRBV5-4 and TRBJ2-5; 9 bases are a match to TRBD2. This CDR3 comprises 14 residues. The trim removed 2 bases at V and 4 bases at J, leaving 3 bases unmatched. Germline V gene data show CDR1 as SGHNT and CDR2 as YYREEE (reference sequence). The CDR3 region is CASSLAGGGETQYF. CDR3 in DNA: TGTGCCAGCAGCTTAGCGGGAGGTGGAGAGACCCAGTACTTC.

The rearrangement links TRBV28 to TRBJ2-2; D is ambiguous. This CDR3 comprises 15 residues. Germline CDR1 is MDHEN and CDR2 is SYDVKM. The germline V and J ends were trimmed by 3 bases and 6 bases, with 14 bases remaining between them. The CDR3 reads CASSFSSKGPGELFF. The DNA for the CDR3 is TGTGCCAGCAGTTTCTCCTCTAAGGGTCCCGGGGAGCTGTTTTTT.

This chain links TRBV11-2 with TRBJ1-1; D possibly corresponds to TRBD1 (5 bases). This CDR3 is built from 18 residues. V lost 2 bases to trimming and J lost 4 bases, with 23 bases between them. Per the germline V gene, CDR1 is SGHAT and CDR2 is FQNNGV. For the CDR3, the DNA is TGTGCCAGCAGCTTACTGAGCCGCGGACCAGGGATTGGCACTGAAGCTTTCTTT. This codes for CASSLLSRGPGIGTEAFF.

Note on this clone: The junction departs from the called germline gene at one end, perhaps through a read error. The chain combines TRBV7-7 with TRBJ2-2; D is possibly TRBD1 (6 bases). The CDR3 length is 13 residues. In germline, CDR1 is SSHAT, CDR2 FNYEAQ (reference sequence). The CDR3 coding sequence is TGTGCTAGCAGCAGGACAGAAACCGGGGAGCTGTTTTTT. Its protein is CASSRTETGELFF.

This clone was seen once. The V call is TRBV7-2, the J call TRBJ1-1; a possible D gene is TRBD1 (5 bases). Germline V gene data show CDR1 as SGHTA and CDR2 as FQGNSA. The CDR3 is made up of 13 amino acids. The V end lost 4 bases, the J end lost 1 base, and 7 bases lay between the germline ends. The DNA for the CDR3 is TGTGCCAGCAGCTGGGGACGGAACACTGAAGCTTTCTTT. Protein sequence: CASSWGRNTEAFF.

Here the CDR3 DNA reads TGTGCCAGCAGTTGGACAGGGGGCTTTTTCTCTGAAGCTTTCTTT. This gives the protein CASSWTGGFFSEAFF. The chain combines TRBV6-5 with TRBJ1-1; 11 bases align to TRBD1. The germline gives CDR1 MNHEY, CDR2 SVGAGI. Trimming at V came to 4 bases and at J to 6 bases, leaving 7 bases not matched to a gene. The CDR3 spans 15 residues.

The V call is TRBV15, the J call TRBJ1-4; TRBD1 aligns across 7 bases. The CDR3 extends over 16 amino acids. Looked up from germline, CDR1 is LNHNV and CDR2 is YYDKDF (reference sequence). With V trimmed by 2 bases and J by 7 bases, 10 bases remained unmatched. In DNA, the CDR3 is TGTGCCACCAGCAGATACGGACAGGCCGTCGGTGAAAAACTGTTTTTT. Amino acids: CATSRYGQAVGEKLFF.

Here the CDR3 reads CASSYLPGGIGVGQFF. CDR3 in DNA: TGTGCCAGCAGTTACTTACCGGGAGGAATCGGGGTCGGGCAGTTCTTC. V and J are TRBV6-6 and TRBJ2-1; TRBD2 matches at 7 bases. V lost 1 base and J lost 12; bases outside the gene matches: 15. The CDR3 covers 16 residues. Per germline, CDR1 MNHNY and CDR2 SVGAGI (reference sequence).

This clone was observed a handful of times. This sequence joins TRBV7-9 and TRBJ2-2; a possible D gene is TRBD1 (6 bases). Germline assignment: CDR1 SEHNR and CDR2 FQNEAQ (reference sequence). This CDR3 contains 14 residues. Trimming removed 3 bases at V and 7 bases at J, with 12 bases between. CDR3 coding DNA: TGTGCCAGCAGCTTCGCTCCCAGGGGCGGGGAGCTGTTTTTT. It translates to CASSFAPRGGELFF.

This rearrangement joins TRBV9 to TRBJ2-7, with D tentatively TRBD1 (6 bases). Germline CDR1 reads SGDLS; CDR2 reads YYNGEE. V lost 3 bases and J 5 bases, leaving 12 bases between the germline ends. The CDR3 is made up of 13 amino acids. The CDR3 protein is CASSAHRVHEQYF. CDR3 sequence (DNA): TGTGCCAGCAGCGCGCACAGGGTTCACGAGCAGTACTTC.

The chain carries TRBV5-4 and TRBJ1-2; 8 bases map to TRBD1. Germline values: CDR1 SGHNT, CDR2 YYREEE (reference sequence). This CDR3 region has 16 residues. V trimming: 3 bases; J trimming: 3 bases; junction bases outside the gene matches: 10. CDR3 bases: TGTGCCAGCAGCTCTAAAGACAGGGGACGATACTATGGCTACACCTTC. It specifies CASSSKDRGRYYGYTF.

This chain uses TRBV5-1 with TRBJ2-3, with D possibly being TRBD2 (5 bases). V was clipped by 9 bases and J by 1 base, with 15 bases between them. The germline V gene encodes CDR1 SGHRS and CDR2 YFSETQ. CDR3 length: 14 amino acids. This CDR3 is CATASGLGTDTQYF. The DNA of the CDR3 is TGCGCCACAGCGTCGGGGTTGGGCACAGATACGCAGTATTTT.